Each of the 20 T cell receptor beta chains below was sequenced from the same sample in a study of beta chain features in type 1 diabetes. All of the isolated RNA was reverse transcribed, so expressed TCRB transcripts were sequenced. Only in-frame clones appear in the TCRdb table, and some are missing; sequencing was by immunoSEQ multiplex PCR. The sample holds around 100,000 clones, under 30% seen once. These receptors' antigens are unknown. Study-level results: Shortening that was moderate but significant affected the TCRB CDR3s of Type 1 diabetes patients in all four CD4+ subsets.

Sequencing was carried out using central memory CD4+ T cells from blood. These receptors all come from a young woman with type 1 diabetes.

This clone was seen more than once but under ten times. J is TRBJ1-1 and V is TRBV30; TRBD1 is a possible D gene (6 bases). Germline V gives CDR1 GTSNPN, CDR2 SVGIG (reference sequence). The CDR3 extends over 12 amino acids. V lost 3 bases and J 10 bases, leaving 15 bases between the germline ends. The CDR3 DNA is TGTGCCTGGAGCACAGGGACGTATGGAGCTTTCTTT. It is translated as CAWSTGTYGAFF.

This chain uses TRBV6-6 with TRBJ2-1; 7 nucleotides align to TRBD2. Germline-derived CDR1 and CDR2 are MNHNY and SVGAGI (reference sequence). The CDR3 runs 15 residues. V was pared by 5 bases and J by 9 bases, with 13 bases of the junction left unmatched. CDR3 sequence: CASSNGGGMGREQFF. The CDR3 region has the DNA TGTGCCAGCAGTAATGGGGGAGGGATGGGACGTGAGCAGTTCTTC.

This chain connects TRBV28 to TRBJ2-7; TRBD2 agrees at 8 bases. This CDR3 is 14 amino acids long. V lost 6 bases and J lost 1; bases outside the gene matches: 5. In germline, CDR1 is MDHEN, CDR2 SYDVKM. CDR3 DNA: TGTGCCAGCAGCACTAGCGGCAAGTCCTACGAGCAGTACTTC. Its protein product is CASSTSGKSYEQYF. Variable domain in full (rest from reference TRBV28 and TRBJ2-7): DVKVTQSSRYLVKRTGEKVFLECVQDMDHENMFWYRQDPGLGLRLIYFSYDVKMKEKGDIPEGYSVSREKKERFSLILESASTNQTSMYLCASSTSGKSYEQYFGPGTRLTVT.

The chain carries TRBV11-2 and TRBJ2-1; 7 bases fit TRBD2. With 3 bases clipped from V and 7 bases from J, the junction kept 9 bases outside the gene matches. The CDR3 is made up of 15 amino acids. Germline values: CDR1 SGHAT, CDR2 FQNNGV. The CDR3 loop reads CASSFSGGSINEQFF. DNA for the CDR3: TGTGCCAGCAGCTTCTCCGGCGGGAGCATAAATGAGCAGTTCTTC.

The gene calls are TRBV4-1 and TRBJ1-1; D possibly corresponds to TRBD1 (5 bases). Trimming removed 0 bases at V and 4 bases at J, with 15 bases between. The CDR3 is 16 amino acids. The V gene's germline CDR1 is MGHRA and CDR2 YSYEKL. The CDR3 spells CASSQEPHIRVTEAFF. CDR3 DNA sequence: TGCGCCAGCAGCCAAGAGCCCCATATCAGGGTCACTGAAGCTTTCTTT.

This sequence joins TRBV25-1 and TRBJ1-5, with D possibly being TRBD1 (5 bases). CDR3 length: 15 residues. CDR1 MGHDK and CDR2 SYGVNS come from the germline V gene. V was cut by 4 bases and J by 4 bases, with 14 bases left in between. The CDR3 DNA reads TGTGCCAGCAGTGCTTGGGGGGATTCTAATCAGCCCCAGCATTTT. This sequence encodes CASSAWGDSNQPQHF.

This clone appeared a single time. The chain couples TRBV28 to TRBJ1-2, with 7 bases that match TRBD1. Trimming took 2 bases from V and 4 from J; bases not matched to a gene: 4. This CDR3 contains 14 residues. Germline V lookup: CDR1 MDHEN, CDR2 SYDVKM. CDR3 sequence (DNA): TGTGCCAGCAGTTTAAGAGGGACAGCCTATGGCTACACCTTC. This translates into CASSLRGTAYGYTF.

V gene TRBV12-5 combines with J gene TRBJ2-5; 9 bases match TRBD1. CDR3 size: 17 residues. The germline CDR1 and CDR2 sequences are LGHNT and FRNRAP. V dropped 1 base and J dropped 5; count of bases not matched to a gene: 11. The DNA of the CDR3 is TGTGCTAGTGGTTTGGACCGATCCGGGACAGGGAAGGAGACCCAGTACTTC. This gives the protein CASGLDRSGTGKETQYF.

This clone appeared a few times. The gene calls are TRBV2 and TRBJ2-7; TRBD2 matches 9 bases. Trimming cost V 6 bases and J 0 bases; bases outside gene matches: 6. There are 15 residues in the CDR3. The germline CDR1 and CDR2 sequences are SNHLY and FYNNEI. The CDR3 region is CASSFTSGFSYEQYV. The DNA of the CDR3 is TGTGCCAGCAGCTTTACTAGCGGGTTCTCCTACGAGCAGTACGTC.

This clone appeared a few times. J is TRBJ1-2 and V is TRBV27; TRBD1 aligns across 7 bases. This CDR3 has 12 residues. The V segment lost 6 bases and the J segment 4 bases; nucleotides outside the gene matches: 2. The V gene's germline CDR1 is MNHEY and CDR2 SMNVEV (reference sequence). The CDR3 nucleotides read TGTGCCAGCAGGCGGGACAGCTATGGCTACACCTTC. Protein sequence: CASRRDSYGYTF.

The chain is built from TRBV5-6 and TRBJ2-7, with no clear D. The ends were cut back, 0 bases at V and 2 bases at J, with 15 bases in the middle. Germline lookup yields CDR1 SGHDT and CDR2 YYEEEE. CDR3 length: 16 amino acids. The CDR3 protein is CASSLGLDYRTYEQYV. CDR3 nucleotide sequence: TGTGCCAGCAGCTTGGGTCTAGATTACCGCACCTACGAGCAGTACGTC.

The chain carries TRBV14 and TRBJ2-1; weak D call: TRBD2 (6 bases). The CDR3 contains 15 residues. Trimming removed 2 bases from V and 4 bases from J, with 12 bases in between. The germline CDR1 and CDR2 sequences are SGHDN and FVKESK. Here the CDR3 DNA reads TGTGCCAGCAGCCAAACTGGGACTCGTTACAATGAGCAGTTCTTC. Translated, it gives CASSQTGTRYNEQFF.

This chain links TRBV2 with TRBJ1-1; D is uncertain. In germline, CDR1 is SNHLY, CDR2 FYNNEI. Trimming pared 7 bases from V and 3 bases from J, leaving 15 bases between. The CDR3 consists of 14 residues. The CDR3 loop is CASIGRLRDTEAFF. As DNA, the CDR3 is TGTGCCAGCATAGGTCGACTGAGGGACACTGAAGCTTTCTTT.

This clone has only a few counts. The V call is TRBV7-9, the J call TRBJ1-4; 8 bases align to TRBD1. The CDR3 is made up of 14 amino acids. In germline, CDR1 is SEHNR, CDR2 FQNEAQ (reference sequence). J was trimmed by 5 bases and V by 5 bases; bases with no gene match: 4. CDR3 sequence: CASSGQGRNEKLFF. CDR3 nucleotides: TGTGCCAGCAGCGGACAGGGTCGGAATGAAAAACTGTTTTTT.

The chain combines TRBV19 with TRBJ1-4; maybe TRBD1 (5 bases). The germline V and J ends were trimmed by 5 bases and 5 bases, with 12 bases remaining between them. This CDR3 region has 14 residues. Germline lookup yields CDR1 LNHDA and CDR2 SQIVND (reference sequence). CDR3 residues: CASSPGLVNEKLFF. CDR3 DNA sequence: TGTGCCAGTAGTCCGGGACTTGTGAATGAAAAACTGTTTTTT.

This chain links TRBV4-2 with TRBJ2-1; TRBD1 matches 11 bases. The V segment lost 1 base and the J segment 5 bases; nucleotides outside the gene matches: 1. CDR1 and CDR2 from the germline V gene are LGHNA and YNFKEQ. The CDR3 spans 15 residues. CDR3 region: CASSQVGQGDNEQFF. The CDR3 DNA reads as TGTGCCAGCAGCCAAGTGGGACAGGGGGACAATGAGCAGTTCTTC.

This clone showed up just a few times. CDR3 coding DNA: TGTGCCAGCAGTTTGGCCCCCCTGGGGACAGGGACCGAGCAGTACTTC. As protein: CASSLAPLGTGTEQYF. The chain joins TRBV28 to TRBJ2-7, with 9 bases identical to TRBD1. CDR3 length equals 16 residues. Germline CDR1 MDHEN, CDR2 SYDVKM. Trimming cost V 3 bases and J 6 bases; bases outside gene matches: 12.

The chain combines TRBV10-2 with TRBJ1-1; D gene ambiguous. Germline values: CDR1 WSHSY, CDR2 SAAADI. The CDR3 is made up of 14 amino acids. The germline V and J ends were trimmed by 2 bases and 2 bases, with 9 bases remaining between them. The CDR3: CASSEGHSNTEAFF. CDR3 coding DNA: TGCGCCAGCAGTGAGGGTCACTCAAACACTGAAGCTTTCTTT.

The V gene is TRBV10-1, the J gene TRBJ1-1, with 7 bases identical to TRBD1. The V gene end was trimmed by 2 bases and the J gene end by 4 bases; junction bases not matched to a gene: 1. CDR1 and CDR2 (germline): WNHNN, SYGVQD (reference sequence). The CDR3 extends over 13 amino acids. The CDR3 sequence: CASSENRGTEAFF. CDR3 coding DNA: TGCGCCAGCAGTGAGAACAGGGGCACTGAAGCTTTCTTT.

This clone was detected a few times. The chain links TRBV27 to TRBJ2-1, with 10 bases that match TRBD2. Germline CDR1 is MNHEY and CDR2 is SMNVEV (reference sequence). The CDR3 contains 14 residues. With 6 bases clipped from V and 6 bases from J, the junction kept 5 bases outside the gene matches. CDR3 region: CASRTLAGANEQFF. The CDR3 region has the DNA TGTGCCAGCAGAACCCTAGCGGGAGCCAATGAGCAGTTCTTC.